The source of this T cell receptor beta chain is a study of blood T cell repertoires in COVID-19. Study-wide context: PBMCs, B-cell-depleted T cells, or T cells were the source of the cDNA or gDNA that made up the material.

Original analysis: Reference gene primer amplification gave nucleated cell count estimates. TCRdb keeps only in-frame clones here, not all; method: immunoSEQ multiplex PCR. V, J and clone size derive from that table, while D and trimming were established from the DNA sequence. The sample includes 45,000 to 60,000 clones, about 87% of them seen just once. This CDR3 is built from 13 residues. From germline, CDR1 is WSHSY and CDR2 SAAADI. The J segment lost 2 bases and the V segment lost 9 bases, leaving 6 bases of the junction unmatched. V and J are TRBV10-2 and TRBJ2-7; 8 nucleotides line up with TRBD2. The TCR originated in a human donor with active COVID-19. The donor label of this sample is uncertain. Sequenced input: peripheral blood. CDR3 in amino acids: CASLSGTTYEQYF. The CDR3, as DNA: TGCGCCAGTCTTAGCGGGACCACCTACGAGCAGTACTTC.